These 3 T cell receptor beta chains share one sample of origin, sequenced in a study of blood T cell repertoires in COVID-19. Some clones are missing from TCRdb's copy, which holds only in-frame ones; the method was immunoSEQ multiplex PCR. The data contain 15,000 to 17,000 clones, approximately 78% of them seen just once; the ten biggest clones take up approximately 24%. The sequencing input was peripheral blood. Receptors originate from a man aged 80 or over with active or convalescent COVID-19.

The genes are TRBV11-3 and TRBJ2-7, with 8 positions matching TRBD1. The J segment lost 2 bases and the V segment lost 3 bases, leaving 3 bases of the junction unmatched. The CDR3 spans 14 residues. From germline, CDR1 is SGHNT and CDR2 YENEEA. The CDR3 protein is CASSFGQGTYEQYF. CDR3 bases: TGTGCCAGCAGCTTCGGACAGGGAACCTACGAGCAGTACTTC.

The chain carries TRBV29-1 and TRBJ2-3; D is uncertain. Germline lookup yields CDR1 SQVTM and CDR2 ANQGSEA. The CDR3 sequence is 13 residues long. V was clipped by 4 bases and J by 4 bases, with 12 bases between them. The CDR3 region has the DNA TGCAGCGTTGTCATCCGGTCTTCAGATACGCAGTATTTT. Translation: CSVVIRSSDTQYF.

This clone was picked up a small number of times. This chain connects TRBV5-5 to TRBJ2-5; D possibly corresponds to TRBD1 (5 bases). Germline assignment: CDR1 SGHKS and CDR2 YYEKEE (reference sequence). Between the trimmed V and J ends, which lost 4 bases and 2 bases, there was a span of 9 bases. The CDR3 runs to 13 residues. As DNA, the CDR3 is TGTGCCAGCAGCCCACCAGGGCAAGAGACCCAGTACTTC. It encodes CASSPPGQETQYF.